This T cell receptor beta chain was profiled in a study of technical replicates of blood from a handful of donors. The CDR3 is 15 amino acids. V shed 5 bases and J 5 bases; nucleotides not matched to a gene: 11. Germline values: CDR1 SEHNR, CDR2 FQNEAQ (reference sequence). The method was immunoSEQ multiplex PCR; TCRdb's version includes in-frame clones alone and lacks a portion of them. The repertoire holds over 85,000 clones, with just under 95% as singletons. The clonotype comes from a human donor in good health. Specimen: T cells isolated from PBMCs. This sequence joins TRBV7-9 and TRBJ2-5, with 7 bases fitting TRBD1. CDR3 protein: CASSPGAGGLETQYF. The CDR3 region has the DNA TGTGCCAGCAGCCCGGGTGCAGGGGGTCTGGAGACCCAGTACTTC.